This TCR beta chain was sequenced for a study of blood T cells in healthy people across ages. Isolation of PBMCs gave at least 7 million cells per sample. Each sample yielded at least 6 micrograms of PBMC total RNA. Germline assignment: CDR1 DFQATT and CDR2 SNEGSKA (reference sequence). Trimming pared 3 bases from V and 7 bases from J, leaving 21 bases between. CDR3 length: 15 residues. Regarding the study as a whole: The diversity estimates, figures obtained from one million T cells, were considered underestimates. There were more naive CD4+ cells and higher diversity in long-lived donors than in aged donors.

As to this clonotype: The antigen remains unidentified.

Through a sample-barcoded 5' primer and a J-beta primer mix, a second PCR was run for about 6 to 11 cycles. TCRdb recomputed calls from the 5' RACE reads with MiXCR, one row per CDR3 protein. The sample includes around 1,800,000 distinct CDR3 sequences, 39% seen only once; the top ten take roughly 24%. V is TRBV20-1 and J is TRBJ1-1, with D possibly matching TRBD1 (5 bases). Sequencing input: blood. The receptor was derived from a human donor in good health. CDR3 coding DNA: TGCAGTGCTAGTGGCAGGGCTTCATCGATGGGTGAAGCTTTCTTT. This gives the protein CSASGRASSMGEAFF.